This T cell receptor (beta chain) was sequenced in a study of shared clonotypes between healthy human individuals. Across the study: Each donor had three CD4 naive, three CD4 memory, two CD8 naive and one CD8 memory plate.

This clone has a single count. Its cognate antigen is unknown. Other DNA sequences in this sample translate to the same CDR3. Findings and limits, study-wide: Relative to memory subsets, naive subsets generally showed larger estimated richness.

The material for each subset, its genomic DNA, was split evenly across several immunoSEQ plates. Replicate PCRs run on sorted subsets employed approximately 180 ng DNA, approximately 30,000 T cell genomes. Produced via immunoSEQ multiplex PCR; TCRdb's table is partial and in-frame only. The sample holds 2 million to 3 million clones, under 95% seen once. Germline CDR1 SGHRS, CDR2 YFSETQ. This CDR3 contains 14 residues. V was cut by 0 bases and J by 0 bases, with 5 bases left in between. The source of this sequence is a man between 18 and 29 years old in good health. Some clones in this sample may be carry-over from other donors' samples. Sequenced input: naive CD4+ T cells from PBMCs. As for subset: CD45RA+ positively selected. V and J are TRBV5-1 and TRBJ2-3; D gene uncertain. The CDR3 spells CASSLGQSTDTQYF. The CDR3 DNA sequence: TGCGCCAGCAGCTTGGGTCAAAGCACAGATACGCAGTATTTT.